The 11 T cell receptor beta chains reported below all come from one sample, sequenced in a study of blood T cell repertoires in COVID-19. Here immunoSEQ multiplex PCR was the method, and the copy in TCRdb shows in-frame clones only, minus some. Of 250,000 or so clones listed, 70% to 90% are singletons. Specimen: PBMCs or T cells enriched from blood (not recorded which). These receptors all stem from a woman aged 45-59 years who had been exposed to COVID-19.

V gene TRBV30 combines with J gene TRBJ2-5; weak D call: TRBD2 (5 bases). The V end was cut by 0 bases, the J end by 5 bases, with 10 bases between. Looked up from germline, CDR1 is GTSNPN and CDR2 is SVGIG (reference sequence). The CDR3 runs to 13 residues. The CDR3 DNA follows: TGTGCCTGGAGTGTAGCGGCAATGGAGACCCAGTACTTC. Translation: CAWSVAAMETQYF.

This rearrangement joins TRBV18 to TRBJ2-5; possible D gene TRBD2, 6 bases. V was clipped by 5 bases and J by 2 bases, with 9 bases between them. CDR3 size: 13 residues. Germline CDR1 and CDR2: KGHSH and LQKENI. CDR3 amino acids: CASSFRGQETQYF. In DNA form, the CDR3 reads TGTGCCAGCTCATTTCGGGGGCAAGAGACCCAGTACTTC.

The rearrangement joins TRBV5-1 to TRBJ2-5; D is undetermined. Trimming took off 0 bases at V and 4 bases at J, with 10 bases between the two ends. Germline V gives CDR1 SGHRS, CDR2 YFSETQ. This CDR3 is built from 14 residues. The CDR3: CASSLVSYGETQYF. The CDR3 DNA is TGCGCCAGCAGCTTGGTTTCTTACGGAGAGACCCAGTACTTC. The variable domain in full, with the rest retrieved from reference TRBV5-1 and TRBJ2-5, is KAGVTQTPRYLIKTRGQQVTLSCSPISGHRSVSWYQQTPGQGLQFLFEYFSETQRNKGNFPGRFSGRQFSNSRSEMNVSTLELGDSALYLCASSLVSYGETQYFGPGTRLLVL.

In this sample, this clone turned up a few times. The rearrangement links TRBV5-6 to TRBJ1-3, with D possibly matching TRBD1 (5 bases). The ends were cut back, 2 bases at V and 4 bases at J, with 7 bases in the middle. Germline CDR1 reads SGHDT; CDR2 reads YYEEEE. This CDR3 is 13 amino acids long. The CDR3 protein is CASSLRGGNTIYF. CDR3 coding DNA: TGTGCCAGCAGCTTACGGGGGGGAAACACCATATATTTT.

The chain links TRBV9 to TRBJ2-3; 12 bases align to TRBD2. Per germline, CDR1 SGDLS and CDR2 YYNGEE. The CDR3 runs 16 residues. The J segment lost 2 bases and the V segment lost 2 bases, leaving 3 bases of the junction unmatched. CDR3 protein: CASSVGTSGYTDTQYF. The CDR3 DNA reads TGTGCCAGCAGCGTTGGGACTAGCGGGTACACAGATACGCAGTATTTT. Together with reference TRBV9 and TRBJ2-3, the CDR3 gives the full variable domain: DSGVTQTPKHLITATGQRVTLRCSPRSGDLSVYWYQQSLDQGLQFLIQYYNGEERAKGNILERFSAQQFPDLHSELNLSSLELGDSALYFCASSVGTSGYTDTQYFGPGTRLTVL.

The gene calls are TRBV3-1 (or the pseudogene TRBV3-2) and TRBJ1-2; D not resolved. This CDR3 has 15 residues. Germline lookup yields CDR1 LGHDT and CDR2 YNNKEL (reference sequence). The V and J ends lost 1 base and 8 bases respectively, with 17 bases between them. CDR3 in DNA: TGTGCCAGCAGCCAAGTGCGGGGTTCAAGGAGAGGCTACACCTTC. Amino acid sequence: CASSQVRGSRRGYTF.

This sequence joins TRBV6-6 and TRBJ1-5; D gene ambiguous. The CDR3 runs to 13 residues. The V and J ends lost 7 bases and 0 bases respectively, with 7 bases between them. In germline, CDR1 is MNHNY, CDR2 SVGAGI (reference sequence). CDR3 protein: CASKIFSNQPQHF. CDR3 sequence (DNA): TGTGCCAGCAAAATCTTTAGCAATCAGCCCCAGCATTTT.

The chain couples TRBV5-1 to TRBJ2-1; TRBD2 agrees at 8 bases. The CDR3 runs 15 residues. After removal of 0 bases from V and 5 bases from J, the junction contained 4 bases not matched to a gene. The germline V gene encodes CDR1 SGHRS and CDR2 YFSETQ. CDR3 amino acids: CASSLVAGGNNEQFF. In nucleotides, the CDR3 is TGCGCCAGCAGCTTGGTGGCGGGGGGCAACAATGAGCAGTTCTTC.

This sequence joins TRBV11-2 and TRBJ1-4; no clear D gene. V was cut by 5 bases and J by 0 bases, with 16 bases left in between. The V gene's germline CDR1 is SGHAT and CDR2 FQNNGV. The CDR3 runs to 17 residues. The CDR3 protein is CASSPHRGSATNEKLFF. CDR3 sequence (DNA): TGTGCCAGCAGCCCCCACCGGGGATCCGCAACTAATGAAAAACTGTTTTTT.

This chain uses TRBV3-1 (or the pseudogene TRBV3-2) with TRBJ2-1, with 11 positions matching TRBD2. Unmatched junction bases numbered 6, after V lost 5 bases and J lost 6 bases. CDR1 and CDR2 from the germline V gene are LGHDT and YNNKEL (reference sequence). This CDR3 spans 15 amino acids. CDR3 in amino acids: CASSRPGLAANEQFF. The CDR3 DNA reads as TGTGCCAGCAGCAGACCGGGACTAGCGGCCAATGAGCAGTTCTTC.

The rearrangement uses TRBV19 and TRBJ1-1, with D maybe TRBD1 (6 bases). The CDR3 sequence is 17 residues long. Trimming took off 3 bases at V and 5 bases at J, with 22 bases between the two ends. The germline V gene encodes CDR1 LNHDA and CDR2 SQIVND (reference sequence). CDR3 sequence: CASSIAGGWGRGTEAFF. For the CDR3, the DNA is TGTGCCAGTAGTATTGCCGGCGGTTGGGGGCGCGGGACTGAAGCTTTCTTT.